The T cell receptor (beta chain) described here comes from a study of neurological immune-mediated disorders. The germline V and J ends were trimmed by 4 bases and 0 bases, with 4 bases remaining between them. The CDR3 runs 12 residues. CDR1 and CDR2 (germline): SGHRS, YFSETQ. This clonotype was picked up many times. Synthesis of cDNA was accomplished via 5'RACE employing 10-nucleotide random UMIs. TCRdb re-called the 5' RACE reads through MiXCR, storing one row per CDR3 protein. The sample consists of 40,000 to 45,000 distinct CDR3 sequences, roughly 6% of them appearing once. The genes are TRBV5-1 and TRBJ2-5; D is undetermined. This receptor was obtained from a woman aged 40 to 55 in good health. Sequences were obtained from CD4+ T cells from blood. This CDR3 reads CASSPNQETQYF. CDR3 DNA sequence: TGCGCCAGCAGCCCGAACCAAGAGACCCAGTACTTC. The complete variable domain, with remaining parts taken from reference TRBV5-1 and TRBJ2-5, reads KAGVTQTPRYLIKTRGQQVTLSCSPISGHRSVSWYQQTPGQGLQFLFEYFSETQRNKGNFPGRFSGRQFSNSRSEMNVSTLELGDSALYLCASSPNQETQYFGPGTRLLVL.